This T cell receptor (beta chain) was observed in a study of beta chain features in type 1 diabetes. General study findings and limits: Within the patient group, naive, central memory and Treg TCRB repertoires appeared more similar to each other than within healthy donors. Moderate yet significant TCRB CDR3 shortening was seen in Type 1 diabetes patients in all four CD4+ subsets.

Sequenced material consisted of expressed TCRB transcripts (all of the isolated RNA was reverse transcribed). The assay was immunoSEQ multiplex PCR, and TCRdb's table has in-frame clones only and misses some. The table includes about 400,000 clones, roughly 12% detected once. This clone was detected only a few times. Its specificity is unknown. Sequenced material: naive CD4+ T cells from blood. This clonotype was obtained from a man aged 18 to 29 in good health.

The CDR3 DNA reads as TGTGCCAGCAGCCCGGGACTAGCGGGGGAGCAGTTCTTC. Translated: CASSPGLAGEQFF. The chain recombines TRBV7-3 with TRBJ2-1; the match to TRBD2 covers 13 bases. The germline gives CDR1 SGHTA, CDR2 FQGTGA. Trimming took 5 bases from V and 10 from J; bases not matched to a gene: 2. This CDR3 is built from 13 residues.